The T cell receptor beta chain under discussion was sequenced for a study of OX40 agonist ivuxolimab in advanced cancers. Cycle 7 day 1, cycle 4 day 1, and baseline were the timepoints at which blood was sampled. Study conclusions and caveats: Normalized T-cell clonal expansion was also low in some nonresponders.

Generated by immunoSEQ multiplex PCR, the TCRdb table keeps only in-frame clones and is missing some. The sample has roughly 51,000 clones; about 88% are singletons. Notes on this clone: The antigen is unknown.

The ends were cut back, 6 bases at V and 0 bases at J, with 16 bases in the middle. The CDR3 has 16 residues. The germline V gene encodes CDR1 KGHSH and CDR2 LQKENI. The gene calls are TRBV18 and TRBJ2-3; weak D call: TRBD2 (5 bases). The source material was CD4+ or CD8+ T cells sorted from blood, sampled in a trial of the OX40 agonist ivuxolimab. This receptor was obtained from an adult with an advanced solid tumor such as melanoma, head and neck, liver or kidney cancer. CDR3 loop: CASSPLPGSSTDTQYF. In DNA form, the CDR3 reads TGTGCCAGCTCGCCCCTACCGGGATCTAGCACAGATACGCAGTATTTT.